Detailed here is one T cell receptor beta chain. The V and J ends lost 7 bases and 3 bases respectively, with 12 bases between them. CDR1 is ENHRY and CDR2 is SYGVKD in the germline V gene. This CDR3 has 13 residues. The sample originates from a study of blood T cell repertoires in COVID-19. Data came from immunoSEQ multiplex PCR; TCRdb stores just in-frame clones and leaves some out. The sample yields about 180,000 clones, 86% seen once. The J gene is TRBJ1-1, the V gene TRBV10-3; D is possibly TRBD1 (6 bases). The sample taken for sequencing was peripheral blood. The clonotype originates from a man in his fifties with active or convalescent COVID-19. CDR3 protein: CAINRDTYTEAFF. The CDR3 DNA reads TGTGCCATCAATCGGGACACCTACACTGAAGCTTTCTTT.